This entry is about one T cell receptor (beta chain). Its antigen remains undetermined. A single base separates this from a much larger clone, so it may be a read error. Reads for this sample came from an Illumina HiSeq 2000. Multiplex PCR amplification was used to generate the TCR beta chain libraries. The amplified TCR beta chain products were analyzed by high-throughput sequencing. In-frame beta chains were kept once TCRdb had trimmed the public reads at Q25 with fastp and called clones with MiXCR. Rows are combined by CDR3 protein, so each entry shows the most common genes and DNA. Present in this sample are about 35,000 distinct CDR3 sequences, 36% of which were seen just once. Clones ranked in the top ten supply roughly a tenth of the sample. The record originates from a study of breast tumors, draining lymph nodes, adjacent tissues (dated by TCRdb to the mid-2010s). As for the study more broadly: Breast cancer patients provided tumor, adjacent nontumor tissue and axillary lymph nodes, and the study compared the TCR beta repertoires across these three sources. The study aimed to assess the relationships and possible T-cell exchange between tumor, surrounding tissue and draining lymph node repertoires in human breast cancer. Overall study results and their limits: T-cell repertoire diversity in tumors was found to be lower than in lymph nodes but higher than in nontumor tissue, and preferential V and J gene usage was observed. The conclusion that tumor T cells originate in lymph nodes was framed as consistent with a hypothesis rather than directly demonstrated. The data were considered consistent with the idea that most tumor T cells come from the lymph node and then expand in tumor tissue. Tumor and nontumor tissue repertoires were found to be significantly more similar in luminal-like than in basal-like breast cancer.

The CDR1 and CDR2 encoded by the germline V gene are LGHNA and YNFKEQ. V ends up 0 bases short and J 1 base short, with an unmatched junction base count of 5. The CDR3 goes from the cysteine to the phenylalanine over 16 residues. Just the 48-base CDR3 DNA is kept, in frame starting at base 1. Recombination connected TRBV4-2 to TRBJ2-5; 7 bases in between match TRBD1. What was sequenced was breast tumor tissue. The sequence derives from a female donor with breast cancer. Some clones in this sample may be carry-over from other donors' samples. The CDR3 reads CASSQDPTGAQETQYF. The sequence in DNA is TGTGCCAGCAGCCAAGATCCAACAGGGGCCCAAGAGACCCAGTACTTC.